Presented here are 17 T cell receptor beta chains from one specimen sequenced in a study of metastatic and nonmetastatic thyroid tumors. All patients reached thyroid surgery having received no treatment beforehand. TCRdb redid the clone calls on the PCR reads using MiXCR. The sample includes 25,000 to 30,000 clones, around a quarter of them seen just once. The sequenced material came from blood. Every receptor here comes from a female donor with papillary thyroid cancer or a benign thyroid nodule (not recorded which). Some clones in this sample may be carry-over from other donors' samples.

This chain connects TRBV27 to TRBJ2-1, with 7 bases fitting TRBD1. The CDR3 loop spans 13 amino acids. J lost 7 bases, V lost 3 bases, and 3 bases had no gene match. CDR1 is MNHEY and CDR2 is SMNVEV in the germline V gene (reference sequence). In DNA, the CDR3 is TGTGCCAGCAGTTTTTACAGGGGTAATGAGCAGTTCTTC. It yields the protein CASSFYRGNEQFF.

This clone was counted at least ten times. CDR3 in amino acids: CASSLAPGTNSPLHF. CDR3 DNA: TGTGCCAGCAGCTTAGCCCCGGGGACTAATTCACCCCTCCACTTT. The chain links TRBV11-2 to TRBJ1-6, with TRBD1 as a possible D gene (5 bases). The CDR3 totals 15 residues. V lost 1 base, J lost 6 bases, and 10 bases lay in between. Germline V CDR1 and CDR2: SGHAT, FQNNGV.

The V call is TRBV30, the J call TRBJ1-5, with D uncertain. The V and J ends lost 0 bases and 4 bases respectively, with 7 bases between them. This CDR3 has 13 amino acids. CDR1 and CDR2 (germline): GTSNPN, SVGIG (reference sequence). CDR3 sequence reads: CAWSVRGNQPQHF. The CDR3 nucleotides are TGTGCCTGGAGTGTACGGGGAAATCAGCCCCAGCATTTT. Supplemented by reference TRBV30 and TRBJ1-5, the full variable domain reads SQTIHQWPATLVQPVGSPLSLECTVEGTSNPNLYWYRQAAGRGLQLLFYSVGIGQISSEVPQNLSASRPQDRQFILSSKKLLLSDSGFYLCAWSVRGNQPQHFGDGTRLSIL.

V and J are TRBV12-3 or TRBV12-4 and TRBJ1-2; 7 nucleotides line up with TRBD1. This CDR3 is 18 amino acids long. The trim removed 6 bases at V and 4 bases at J, leaving 20 bases unmatched. CDR3 protein: CASRPNPGTVRFSYGYTF. The CDR3 DNA sequence: TGTGCCAGCAGACCAAACCCCGGGACAGTCAGATTCTCCTATGGCTACACCTTC.

This clone appeared a few times. A read error is possible here, since a much larger clone lies one base away. The chain combines TRBV29-1 with TRBJ1-2, with D hard to call. With 3 bases removed from V and 3 bases from J, the gap between germline ends came to 8 bases. In germline, CDR1 is SQVTM, CDR2 ANQGSEA. The CDR3 extends over 12 amino acids. The CDR3, as DNA: TGCAGCGTTGATGCAGGTCACTATGGCTACACCTTC. Translating gives CSVDAGHYGYTF.

At least ten counts were recorded for this clone. V and J are TRBV30 and TRBJ1-2; no definite D call. The length of the CDR3 is 11 residues. Germline V CDR1 and CDR2: GTSNPN, SVGIG (reference sequence). Trimming pared 1 base from V and 2 bases from J, leaving 2 bases between. CDR3: CAWSDNYGYTF. CDR3 sequence (DNA): TGTGCCTGGAGTGACAACTATGGCTACACCTTC.

J is TRBJ1-5 and V is TRBV6-1; 9 nucleotides line up with TRBD1. Germline V gene data show CDR1 as MNHNS and CDR2 as SASEGT. Trimming cost V 6 bases and J 5 bases; bases outside gene matches: 8. The CDR3 runs to 15 residues. CDR3 region: CASRSTGGFDQPQHF. CDR3 sequence (DNA): TGTGCCAGCAGATCTACAGGGGGCTTCGATCAGCCCCAGCATTTT.

There are a few counts of this clone. This chain connects TRBV3-1 to TRBJ1-6, with D possibly being TRBD1 (6 bases). The CDR3 runs to 15 residues. Looked up from germline, CDR1 is LGHDT and CDR2 is YNNKEL (reference sequence). Deletions cut 1 base from V and 8 bases from J, with 12 bases between. Here the CDR3 DNA reads TGTGCCAGCAGCCAAGGCAGGGGATTGGATTCACCCCTCCACTTT. It encodes CASSQGRGLDSPLHF. Supplemented by reference TRBV3-1 and TRBJ1-6, the full variable domain reads DTAVSQTPKYLVTQMGNDKSIKCEQNLGHDTMYWYKQDSKKFLKIMFSYNNKELIINETVPNRFSPKSPDKAHLNLHINSLELGDSAVYFCASSQGRGLDSPLHFGNGTRLTVT.

Ten or more counts support this clone. A much larger clone differs by one base, so this may be a read error. No conserved phenylalanine or tryptophan ends this CDR3, so it is likely a read error. This rearrangement joins TRBV7-2 to TRBJ2-3; no clear D gene. Between the trimmed V and J ends, which lost 1 base and 6 bases, there was a span of 11 bases. CDR3 length equals 14 residues. CDR1 and CDR2 from the germline V gene are SGHTA and FQGNSA. CDR3 nucleotides: TGTGCCAGCAGCTTAGGGCTCCACGGCGATACGCAGTATCTT. Amino acids: CASSLGLHGDTQYL.

This clone has more than one count but fewer than ten. This chain connects TRBV6-1 to TRBJ2-4; the D call may be TRBD1 or TRBD2 (5 bases each). V lost 5 bases and J lost 0, with 11 bases in between. CDR1 and CDR2 (germline): MNHNS, SASEGT. The CDR3 is made up of 15 amino acids. CDR3 region: CASSSQGVAKNIQYF. CDR3 bases: TGTGCCAGCAGTAGCCAGGGAGTAGCCAAAAACATTCAGTACTTC.

The chain has TRBV19 and TRBJ2-7; D unresolved. The germline gives CDR1 LNHDA, CDR2 SQIVND (reference sequence). The CDR3 contains 13 residues. Between the trimmed V and J ends, which lost 3 bases and 3 bases, there was a span of 9 bases. The CDR3 region is CASSMGLHYEQYF. CDR3 coding DNA: TGTGCCAGTAGTATGGGCTTACACTACGAGCAGTACTTC.

As concerns this clone: Other DNA sequences from this sample encode an identical CDR3 as well. The chain has TRBV25-1 and TRBJ1-2; TRBD1 matches 12 bases. CDR1 and CDR2 from the germline V gene are MGHDK and SYGVNS. This CDR3 contains 18 residues. Losses at the gene ends were 5 bases for V and 3 bases for J; bases not matched to a gene: 13. DNA of the CDR3: TGTGCCAGCAGTCACTTCCGGGACAGGGGGCGGGGTGACTATGGCTACACCTTC. This translates into CASSHFRDRGRGDYGYTF.

The sample holds a few counts of this clone. This sequence joins TRBV7-2 and TRBJ2-7, with D maybe TRBD2 (6 bases). There are 15 residues in the CDR3. Trimming removed 5 bases from V and 2 bases from J, with 16 bases in between. CDR1 and CDR2 from the germline V gene are SGHTA and FQGNSA. In nucleotides, the CDR3 is TGTGCCAGCAGCGTTAATCGTGCGGGGACCTACGAGCAGTACTTC. Its translation is CASSVNRAGTYEQYF.

The chain employs TRBV6-2 or TRBV6-3 and TRBJ2-7; D is perhaps TRBD1 (7 bases). Germline V gene sequence: CDR1 MNHEY, CDR2 SVGEGT. This CDR3 contains 15 residues. The ends were cut back, 2 bases at V and 6 bases at J, with 17 bases in the middle. DNA for the CDR3: TGTGCCAGCAGTTACAGTCGGAGGGGGCACGGCGAGCAGTACTTC. Its protein product is CASSYSRRGHGEQYF.

In its sample, this clone was seen many times. A read error may be the cause here, since a much bigger clone is one base away. V gene TRBV2 combines with J gene TRBJ1-3; 10 bases are a match to TRBD1. V trimming: 3 bases; J trimming: 3 bases; junction bases outside the gene matches: 5. Germline CDR1 SNHLY, CDR2 FYNNEI. This CDR3 has 16 residues. In DNA, the CDR3 is TGTGCCAGCAGTGATCGACAGGGGGCATGTGGAAACACCATATATTTT. Protein sequence: CASSDRQGACGNTIYF.

This clone has at least ten counts. The rearrangement uses TRBV7-2 and TRBJ1-1; D is uncertain. Germline values: CDR1 SGHTA, CDR2 FQGNSA. The CDR3 is made up of 12 amino acids. V dropped 5 bases and J dropped 7 bases, with 11 bases sitting between them. The DNA of the CDR3 is TGTGCCAGCAGCATCACGGACGTTGAAGCTTTCTTT. This encodes CASSITDVEAFF.

With respect to this clone: This may be a read error, as it is one base from a much larger clone. The gene calls are TRBV29-1 and TRBJ2-1; 7 bases are shared with TRBD2. From germline, CDR1 is SQVTM and CDR2 ANQGSEA. The CDR3 loop spans 14 amino acids. The CDR3 DNA reads TGCAGCGTCGAAACGGGGGAGGGGTGGGTGGGGCAGCTCTTC. It encodes CSVETGEGWVGQLF.